This T cell receptor (beta chain) came from a study of OX40 agonist ivuxolimab in advanced cancers. Only in-frame clones appear in the TCRdb table, and some are missing; sequencing was by immunoSEQ multiplex PCR. The profile shows 80,000 to 95,000 clones, about 89% of them singletons. Trimming took off 1 base at V and 4 bases at J, with 10 bases between the two ends. Germline V gene lookup returns CDR1 GTSNPN and CDR2 SVGIG (reference sequence). The CDR3 is 13 residues long. The sequence was obtained from an adult with an advanced solid tumor such as melanoma, head and neck, liver or kidney cancer. The sequencing used CD4+ or CD8+ T cells sorted from blood, collected in a trial of the OX40 agonist ivuxolimab. The chain links TRBV30 to TRBJ1-1; D is ambiguous. The CDR3 here is CAWSGQLRTEAFF. The CDR3 DNA reads TGTGCCTGGAGTGGACAACTACGCACTGAAGCTTTCTTT.